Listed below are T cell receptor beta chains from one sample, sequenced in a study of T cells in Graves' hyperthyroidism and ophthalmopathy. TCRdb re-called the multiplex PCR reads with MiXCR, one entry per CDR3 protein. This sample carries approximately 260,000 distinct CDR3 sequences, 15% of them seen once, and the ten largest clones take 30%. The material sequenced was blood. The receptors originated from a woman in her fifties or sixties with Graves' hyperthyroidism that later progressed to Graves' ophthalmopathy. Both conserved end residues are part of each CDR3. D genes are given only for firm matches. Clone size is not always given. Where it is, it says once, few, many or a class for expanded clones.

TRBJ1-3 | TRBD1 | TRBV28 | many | TGTGCCAGCAGTCTGGACAGGGAGTTCCCTGGAAACACCATATATTTT | CASSLDREFPGNTIYF
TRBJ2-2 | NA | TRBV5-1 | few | TGCGCCAGCAGCTTTGAAACAAACACCGGGGAGCTGTTTTTT | CASSFETNTGELFF
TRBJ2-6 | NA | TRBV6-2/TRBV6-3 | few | TGTGCCAGCAGTCCCGACAGACCTGGGGCCAACGTCCCGACTTTC | CASSPDRPGANVPTF
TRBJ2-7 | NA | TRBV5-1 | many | TGCGCCAGCAGCCCCTACGAGCAGTACTTC | CASSPYEQYF
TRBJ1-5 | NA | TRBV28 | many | TGTGCCAGCAGTCTCCTCCGGTCCAGATATAGCAATCAGCCCCAGCATTTT | CASSLLRSRYSNQPQHF
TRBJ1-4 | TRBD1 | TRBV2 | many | TGTGCCAGCAAAAAGGGGACAGGGGATGAAAAACTGTTTTTT | CASKKGTGDEKLFF
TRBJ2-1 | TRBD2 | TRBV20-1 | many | TGCAGTGCTGCACCTAGCGGGTACTCCTACAATGAGCAGTTCTTC | CSAAPSGYSYNEQFF
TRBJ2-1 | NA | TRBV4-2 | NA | TGTGCCAGCAGCCAAGATCCGAAACTTCAGGAGCAGTTCTTC | CASSQDPKLQEQFF
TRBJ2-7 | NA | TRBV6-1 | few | TGTGCCAGCGGTCGGGTCTTCCCCTCCTACGAGCAGTACTTC | CASGRVFPSYEQYF
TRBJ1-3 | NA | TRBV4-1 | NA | TGCGCCAGCAGCCAAGTTTTAACAGGGTCCGGAAACACCATATATTTT | CASSQVLTGSGNTIYF
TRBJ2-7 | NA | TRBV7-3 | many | TGTGCCAGCAGCTTATACGGGGGCTCGGGGGAGCAGTACTTC | CASSLYGGSGEQYF
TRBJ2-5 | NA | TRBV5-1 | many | TGCGCCAGCAGCGGGGGCGGGCACCTACAAGAGACCCAGTACTTC | CASSGGGHLQETQYF
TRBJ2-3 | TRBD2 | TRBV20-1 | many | TGCAGTGCTAGTCGCGGGAGGGCAGATACGCAGTATTTT | CSASRGRADTQYF
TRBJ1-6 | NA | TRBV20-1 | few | TGCAGTGCTGCTCGGGGGGGGGTTGGTTCACCCCTCCACTTT | CSAARGGVGSPLHF
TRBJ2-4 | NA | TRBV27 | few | TGTGCCAGCAGTTCAGACAGAAAAAACATTCAGTACTTC | CASSSDRKNIQYF
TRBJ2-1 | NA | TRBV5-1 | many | TGCGCCAGCAGCTTGAGCCTAGGGAGCTCCTACAATGAGCAGTTCTTC | CASSLSLGSSYNEQFF
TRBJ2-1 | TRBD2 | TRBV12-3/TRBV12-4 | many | TGTGCCAGCAGCCCCAGGGACTACTCCTACAATGAGCAGTTCTTC | CASSPRDYSYNEQFF
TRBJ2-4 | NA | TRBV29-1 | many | TGCAGCGTTGCCCGGTCGAGGGGGAACGGGTTGGAAGCCAAAAACATTCAGTACTTC | CSVARSRGNGLEAKNIQYF
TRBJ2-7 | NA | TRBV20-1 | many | TGCAGTGCCGCGGATGGCAGGGGCTACGAGCAGTACTTC | CSAADGRGYEQYF
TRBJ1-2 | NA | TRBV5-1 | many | TGCGCCAGCAGCCCGCGGACTGCTAACTATGGCTACACCTTC | CASSPRTANYGYTF
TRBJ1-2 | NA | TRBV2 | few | TGTGCCAGCAGTGAAGACAGGGTGGGCTACACCTTC | CASSEDRVGYTF
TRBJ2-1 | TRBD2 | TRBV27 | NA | TGTGCCAGCAGTCAGGGAGGGGCCAATGAGCAGTTCTTC | CASSQGGANEQFF
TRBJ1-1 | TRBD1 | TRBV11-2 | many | TGTGCCAGCAGCCCCCCGACAGGGAGAAGTACTGAAGCTTTCTTT | CASSPPTGRSTEAFF
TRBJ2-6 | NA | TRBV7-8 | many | TGTGCCAGCGGCCGGGACGGTAATTCTGGGGCCAACGTCCTGACTTTC | CASGRDGNSGANVLTF
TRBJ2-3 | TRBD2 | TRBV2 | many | TGTGCCAGCAGTACCGGTCTAGCGGGAAACACAGATACGCAGTATTTT | CASSTGLAGNTDTQYF
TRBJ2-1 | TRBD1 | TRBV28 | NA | TGTGCCAGCAATTCGCCCGGACAGGGGATGGTGAATGAGCGGTTCTTC | CASNSPGQGMVNERFF
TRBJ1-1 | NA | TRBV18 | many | TGTGCCAGCCGACCGCTCCTAGACAGCCAAGGCTTGAACACTGAAGCTTTCTTT | CASRPLLDSQGLNTEAFF
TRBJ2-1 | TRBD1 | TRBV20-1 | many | TGCAGTGCTATCCGGACAGGGGGCTCCTACTACAATGAGCAGTTCTTC | CSAIRTGGSYYNEQFF
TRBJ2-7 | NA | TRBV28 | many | TGTGCCAGCACCATACCTAGCACCTACGAGCAGTACTTC | CASTIPSTYEQYF
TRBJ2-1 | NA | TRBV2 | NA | TGTGCCAGCACCCCCGTGGGGCCTGAGCAGTTCTTC | CASTPVGPEQFF
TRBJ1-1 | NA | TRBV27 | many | TGTGCCAGCAGTTTATACAGAACCTACACTGAAGCTTTCTTT | CASSLYRTYTEAFF
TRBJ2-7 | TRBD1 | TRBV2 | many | TGTGCCAGCAGTGAATCCCCCTGGGACAGTTTGAACAACGAGCAGTACTTC | CASSESPWDSLNNEQYF
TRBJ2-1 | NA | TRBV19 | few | TGTGCCAGTAGTAGAGACGCGGGTAGGGATGAGCAGTTCTTC | CASSRDAGRDEQFF
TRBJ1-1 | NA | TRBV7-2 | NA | TGTGCCAGCAGCCACTTTGGCGGGGAAGCTTTCTTT | CASSHFGGEAFF
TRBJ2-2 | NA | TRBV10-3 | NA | TGTGCCATCAGTACGGGGGCCGTGGCTAAGAACACCGGGGAGCTGTTTTTT | CAISTGAVAKNTGELFF
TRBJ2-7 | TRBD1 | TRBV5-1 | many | TGCGCCAGCAGTTTTGGACAGGGGAGCAACGAGCAGTACTTC | CASSFGQGSNEQYF
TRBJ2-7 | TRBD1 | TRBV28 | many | TGTGCCAGCAGGACAGGGGCGCTCTACGAGCAGTACTTC | CASRTGALYEQYF
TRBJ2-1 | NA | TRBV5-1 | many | TGCGCCAGCAAGGAGGGAGGCGAGCAGTTCTTC | CASKEGGEQFF
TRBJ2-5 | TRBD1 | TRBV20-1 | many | TGCAGTGCTTACAGGGGGAACCAAGAGACCCAGTACTTC | CSAYRGNQETQYF
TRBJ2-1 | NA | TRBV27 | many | TGTGCCAACTACTTTCGCGGGGGCCGCAATGAGCAGTTCTTC | CANYFRGGRNEQFF
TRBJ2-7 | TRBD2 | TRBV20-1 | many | TGCAGTGCTAGAGGTCTAGCGGAGGGCATTTACGAGCAGTACTTC | CSARGLAEGIYEQYF
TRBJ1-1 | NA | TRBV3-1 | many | TGTGCCAGCAGCCCGCGCGGGGGGCTGAACACTGAAGCTTTCTTT | CASSPRGGLNTEAFF
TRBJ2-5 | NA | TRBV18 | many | TGTGCCAGCTCACCACCTAAGGGATTTCAAGAGACCCAGTACTTC | CASSPPKGFQETQYF
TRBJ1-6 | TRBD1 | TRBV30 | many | TGTGCCTGGAGTGACAGGGGGCAGAATAATTCACCCCTCCACTTT | CAWSDRGQNNSPLHF
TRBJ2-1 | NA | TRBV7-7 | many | TGTGCTAGCAGCTTAGGGGCAGACCGTCACAATGAGCAGTTCTTC | CASSLGADRHNEQFF